This T cell receptor beta chain was identified in a study of T-cell memory formation after mild COVID-19. Whole-study context: The TCR clusters were mostly specific to one donor.

TCRdb analysed the 5' RACE reads with MiXCR anew, one entry per CDR3 protein. The sample contains tens of thousands of distinct CDR3 sequences, 10% to 15% of which appear only once. The length of the CDR3 is 16 residues. V lost 8 bases and J lost 4; bases outside the gene matches: 17. Per germline, CDR1 SGHVS and CDR2 FNYEAQ. The table lists this clonotype with many counts. No antigen is known for it. Study-level points and caveats: Contracting clones, day 15 to 85, had balanced CD4/CD8, and later expanders favored CD4+. Mostly located in CM and EM were contracting CD4+ clones, with contracting CD8+ clones located in EMRA. Among clones peaking at day 37 in the second wave, SARS-CoV-2 specificity remained unconfirmed.

V gene TRBV7-6 combines with J gene TRBJ2-7; TRBD1 matches at 7 bases. The sequenced sample was PBMCs or a T cell subset sorted from them (not recorded which). The receptor was derived from a man between 18 and 35 years old who had mild COVID-19 (a few samples of this study predate the infection). Cell type and time point are not known. CDR3 protein: CASALETGPYSYEQYF. The CDR3 bases are TGTGCCAGCGCCCTGGAGACAGGGCCTTACTCTTACGAGCAGTACTTC. Full variable domain (outside the CDR3, taken from reference TRBV7-6 and TRBJ2-7): GAGVSQSPRYKVTKRGQDVALRCDPISGHVSLYWYRQALGQGPEFLTYFNYEAQQDKSGLPNDRFSAERPEGSISTLTIQRTEQRDSAMYRCASALETGPYSYEQYFGPGTRLTVT.